This T cell receptor (beta chain) was recovered during a study of CD8+CD57+ T cells in acquired aplastic anemia. Whole-study results and caveats: Patients shared approximately 30 CD8+ CDR3 sequences with controls.

The CDR3 is 13 amino acids. Deletions cut 6 bases from V and 4 bases from J, with 13 bases between. TCR beta VDJ combinations and CDR3 sequences were profiled from genomic DNA. TCRdb reanalysed the reads using MiXCR and keeps one entry per CDR3 protein. The data show 200,000 or so distinct CDR3 sequences, with about 64% seen just once and under 60% held by the top ten. With regard to this clonotype: Its antigen is currently unknown.

The sequence was obtained from a human donor with severe aplastic anemia or a healthy control (not recorded which). Sequenced material: sorted CD4+, CD8+, or CD8+CD57+ T cells (not recorded which) from PBMCs. The rearrangement uses TRBV12-3 or TRBV12-4 and TRBJ2-7, with D unclear. As DNA, the CDR3 is TGTGCCAGCAGCCTTTACAGTGGGTACGAGCAGTACTTC. This codes for CASSLYSGYEQYF.